This T cell receptor beta chain originates from a study of type 1 regulatory T cells. Background on the study: T-allo10 is a Tr1-enriched, alloantigen-specific CD4 T cell product made in vitro.

This clonotype was seen a handful of times. Its antigen remains unknown. V lost 5 bases and J lost 5; bases outside the gene matches: 7. Germline V CDR1 and CDR2: DFQATT, SNEGSKA (reference sequence). The CDR3 contains 16 residues. Each CDR3 protein gets one entry after TCRdb re-called the reads with MiXCR. The sample holds tens of thousands of distinct CDR3 sequences; roughly 60% are singletons and the top ten take 1.5% to 2%. Study conclusions and caveats: Compared with non-type 1 regulatory T cells, type 1 regulatory T cells showed a more restricted TCR repertoire.

Sample: cultured non-Tr1 T cells, either the whole culture or a sorted T cell fraction (not recorded which). The TCR comes from a human donor in good health. V usage is TRBV20-1 and J usage is TRBJ2-3, with 16 positions matching TRBD2. The CDR3 protein is CSAGTSGRARGDTQYF. DNA of the CDR3: TGCAGTGCTGGGACTAGCGGGAGGGCCAGAGGAGATACGCAGTATTTT.